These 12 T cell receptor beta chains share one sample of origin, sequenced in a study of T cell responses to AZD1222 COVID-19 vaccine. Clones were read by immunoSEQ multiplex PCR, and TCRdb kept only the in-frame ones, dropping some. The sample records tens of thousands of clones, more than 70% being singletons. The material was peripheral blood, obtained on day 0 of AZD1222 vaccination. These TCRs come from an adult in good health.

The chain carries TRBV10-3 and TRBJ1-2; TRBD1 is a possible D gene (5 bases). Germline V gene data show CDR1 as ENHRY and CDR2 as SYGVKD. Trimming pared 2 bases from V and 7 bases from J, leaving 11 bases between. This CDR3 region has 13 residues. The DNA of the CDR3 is TGTGCCATCAGTGAGGGGGAAGGGGCTGGCTACACCTTC. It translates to CAISEGEGAGYTF.

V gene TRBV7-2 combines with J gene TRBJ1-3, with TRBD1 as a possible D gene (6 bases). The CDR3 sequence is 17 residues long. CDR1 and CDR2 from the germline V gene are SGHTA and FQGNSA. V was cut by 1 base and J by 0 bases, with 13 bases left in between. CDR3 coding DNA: TGTGCCAGCAGCTTAGATCATCCCAGGGGCTCTGGAAACACCATATATTTT. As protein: CASSLDHPRGSGNTIYF.

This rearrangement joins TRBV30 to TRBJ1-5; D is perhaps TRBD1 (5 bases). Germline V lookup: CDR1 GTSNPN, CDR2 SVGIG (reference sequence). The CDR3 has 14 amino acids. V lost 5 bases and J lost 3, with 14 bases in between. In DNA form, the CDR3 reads TGTGCCTGGTCCGCGAGGGGCCTCAATCAGCCCCAGCATTTT. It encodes CAWSARGLNQPQHF.

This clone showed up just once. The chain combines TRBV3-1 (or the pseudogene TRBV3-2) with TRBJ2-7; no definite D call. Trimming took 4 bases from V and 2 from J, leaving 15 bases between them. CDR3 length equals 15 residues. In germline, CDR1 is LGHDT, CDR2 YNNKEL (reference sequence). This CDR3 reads CASSPMLSAAYEQYF. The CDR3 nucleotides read TGTGCCAGCAGCCCAATGTTATCTGCGGCCTACGAGCAGTACTTC.

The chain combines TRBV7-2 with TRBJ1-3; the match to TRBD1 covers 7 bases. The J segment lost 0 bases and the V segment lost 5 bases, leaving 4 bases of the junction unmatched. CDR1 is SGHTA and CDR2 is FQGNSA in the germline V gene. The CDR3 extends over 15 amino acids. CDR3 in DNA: TGTGCCAGCAGCGAACAGGGGACCTCTGGAAACACCATATATTTT. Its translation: CASSEQGTSGNTIYF.

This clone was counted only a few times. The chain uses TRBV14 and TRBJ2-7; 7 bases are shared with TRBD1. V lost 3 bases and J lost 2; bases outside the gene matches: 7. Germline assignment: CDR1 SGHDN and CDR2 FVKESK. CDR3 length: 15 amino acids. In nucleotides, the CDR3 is TGTGCCAGCAGCCAGGGGGACAGAGGGACCTACGAGCAGTACTTC. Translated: CASSQGDRGTYEQYF.

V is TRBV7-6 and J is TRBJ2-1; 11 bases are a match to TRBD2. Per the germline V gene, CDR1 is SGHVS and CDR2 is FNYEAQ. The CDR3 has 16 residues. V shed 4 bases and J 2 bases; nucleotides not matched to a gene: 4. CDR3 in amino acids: CASSYGTSGAYNEQFF. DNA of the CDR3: TGTGCCAGCAGCTACGGGACTAGCGGAGCCTACAATGAGCAGTTCTTC.

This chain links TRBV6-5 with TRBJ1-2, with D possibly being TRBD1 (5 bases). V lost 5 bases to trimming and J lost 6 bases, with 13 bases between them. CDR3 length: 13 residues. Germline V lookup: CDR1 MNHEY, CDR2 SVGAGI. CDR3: CASSPGGRNGYTF. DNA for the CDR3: TGTGCCAGCAGTCCCGGGGGTCGGAATGGCTACACCTTC.

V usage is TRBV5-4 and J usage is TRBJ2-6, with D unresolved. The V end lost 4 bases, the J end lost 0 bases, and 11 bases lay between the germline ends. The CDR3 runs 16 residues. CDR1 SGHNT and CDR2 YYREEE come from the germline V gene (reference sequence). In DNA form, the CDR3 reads TGTGCCAGCAGCCAGACTCAGAGCTCTGGGGCCAACGTCCTGACTTTC. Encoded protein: CASSQTQSSGANVLTF.

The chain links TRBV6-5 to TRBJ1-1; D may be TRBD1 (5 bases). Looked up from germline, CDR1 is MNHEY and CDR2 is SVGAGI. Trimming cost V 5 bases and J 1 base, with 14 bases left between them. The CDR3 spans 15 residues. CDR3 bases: TGTGCCAGCAGTCGTTACTTGGGGGGGAACACTGAAGCTTTCTTT. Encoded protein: CASSRYLGGNTEAFF.

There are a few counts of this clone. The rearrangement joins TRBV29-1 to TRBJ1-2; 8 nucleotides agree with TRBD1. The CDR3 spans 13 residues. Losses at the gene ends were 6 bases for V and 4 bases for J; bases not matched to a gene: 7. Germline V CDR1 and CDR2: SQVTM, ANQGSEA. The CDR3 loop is CSVRTGRLYGYTF. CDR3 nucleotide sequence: TGCAGCGTCAGGACAGGGCGCCTCTATGGCTACACCTTC.

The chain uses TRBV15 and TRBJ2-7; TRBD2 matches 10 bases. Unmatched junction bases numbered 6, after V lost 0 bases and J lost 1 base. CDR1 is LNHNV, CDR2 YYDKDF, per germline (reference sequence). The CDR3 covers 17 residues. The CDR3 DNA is TGTGCCACCAGCAGAGATCTGGGGACTAGCGCATCCTACGAGCAGTACTTC. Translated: CATSRDLGTSASYEQYF.